These 31 T cell receptor beta chains originate from one sample sequenced in a study of human thymus T cells. Resections that were taken during corrective heart surgery supplied the thymus tissue. The repertoire was sequenced with immunoSEQ multiplex PCR; TCRdb's copy has only in-frame clones and lacks some. This sample yields approximately 70,000 clones, of which 85% to 95% are seen a single time; approximately 0.032% belongs to the top ten. The sample comprised thymus tissue. These TCRs come from a girl in the first two years of life with a congenital heart defect but otherwise immunologically healthy.

This chain links TRBV7-2 with TRBJ2-2, with D unresolved. The V gene's germline CDR1 is SGHTA and CDR2 FQGNSA. Between the trimmed V and J ends, which lost 2 bases and 6 bases, there was a span of 13 bases. The CDR3 is 15 amino acids. CDR3 loop: CASSLILQNAGELFF. As DNA, the CDR3 is TGTGCCAGCAGCTTAATTCTGCAAAACGCCGGGGAGCTGTTTTTT.

This chain links TRBV18 with TRBJ1-3; unclear D gene. V lost 2 bases and J 0 bases, leaving 11 bases between the germline ends. The CDR3 is 16 residues long. Per germline, CDR1 KGHSH and CDR2 LQKENI. The CDR3 is CASSPIGAVSGNTIYF. In nucleotides, the CDR3 is TGTGCCAGCTCACCAATAGGAGCTGTCTCTGGAAACACCATATATTTT. The whole variable domain, remainder taken from reference TRBV18 and TRBJ1-3, is NAGVMQNPRHLVRRRGQEARLRCSPMKGHSHVYWYRQLPEEGLKFMVYLQKENIIDESGMPKERFSAEFPKEGPSILRIQQVVRGDSAAYFCASSPIGAVSGNTIYFGEGSWLTVV.

The J gene is TRBJ2-1, the V gene TRBV2, with TRBD2 matching over 7 bases. The V segment lost 2 bases and the J segment 3 bases; nucleotides outside the gene matches: 7. CDR3 length: 16 residues. The germline gives CDR1 SNHLY, CDR2 FYNNEI. CDR3 sequence: CASSELGGSFYNEQFF. In nucleotides, the CDR3 is TGTGCCAGCAGTGAATTGGGCGGGAGCTTCTACAATGAGCAGTTCTTC.

This clone was found once. The rearrangement joins TRBV9 to TRBJ1-4, with D possibly matching TRBD1 (6 bases). Germline V CDR1 and CDR2: SGDLS, YYNGEE. V was clipped by 4 bases and J by 5 bases, with 15 bases between them. This CDR3 has 15 amino acids. The CDR3 spells CASSTRTAPNEKLFF. The CDR3 nucleotides read TGTGCCAGCAGCACCCGGACAGCTCCAAATGAAAAACTGTTTTTT.

This rearrangement joins TRBV5-1 to TRBJ2-7; perhaps TRBD2 as D (5 bases). V was clipped by 3 bases and J by 3 bases, with 16 bases between them. This CDR3 spans 15 amino acids. Germline CDR1 SGHRS, CDR2 YFSETQ. CDR3 residues: CASSSVDGMSYEQYF. The CDR3 nucleotides are TGCGCCAGCAGCTCGGTCGACGGGATGAGCTACGAGCAGTACTTC. Based on the CDR3 plus reference TRBV5-1 and TRBJ2-7, the full variable domain is KAGVTQTPRYLIKTRGQQVTLSCSPISGHRSVSWYQQTPGQGLQFLFEYFSETQRNKGNFPGRFSGRQFSNSRSEMNVSTLELGDSALYLCASSSVDGMSYEQYFGPGTRLTVT.

In nucleotides, the CDR3 is TGTGCCAGCAGCAAAGGACTACCTCACTCCTACGAGCAGTACTTC. Its translation is CASSKGLPHSYEQYF. V usage is TRBV21-1 and J usage is TRBJ2-7; the D call TRBD2 from the table was never checked on the DNA. TRBV21-1 constitutes a pseudogene. This CDR3 is 15 amino acids long.

V usage is TRBV7-2 and J usage is TRBJ1-3, with D perhaps matching TRBD1 (5 bases). The CDR3 has 13 residues. Trimming stripped 1 base from V and 6 bases from J, with 7 bases between. Germline V gives CDR1 SGHTA, CDR2 FQGNSA. CDR3 residues: CASSLVGENTIYF. The CDR3 DNA sequence: TGTGCCAGCAGCTTAGTGGGGGAAAACACCATATATTTT.

The chain employs TRBV7-8 and TRBJ2-1, with TRBD1 matching 7 bases. This CDR3 is built from 16 residues. Germline values: CDR1 SGHVS, CDR2 FQNEAQ. Trimming took 0 bases from V and 3 from J; bases not matched to a gene: 5. CDR3 protein: CASSLAPGQIYNEQFF. CDR3 bases: TGTGCCAGCAGCTTAGCGCCGGGACAGATCTACAATGAGCAGTTCTTC. The variable domain in full, completed from reference TRBV7-8 and TRBJ2-1, reads GAGVSQSPRYKVAKRGQDVALRCDPISGHVSLFWYQQALGQGPEFLTYFQNEAQLDKSGLPSDRFFAERPEGSVSTLKIQRTQQEDSAVYLCASSLAPGQIYNEQFFGPGTRLTVL.

The chain couples TRBV25-1 to TRBJ1-4; a weak D match, TRBD1 (6 bases). Germline loops: CDR1 MGHDK, CDR2 SYGVNS. Trimming stripped 4 bases from V and 7 bases from J, with 22 bases between. The CDR3 is 17 residues long. CDR3 bases: TGTGCCAGCAGTGGAGGGGCCCTACAGGGCGAGGGTGAAAAACTGTTTTTT. Its protein is CASSGGALQGEGEKLFF.

This clone was counted a single time. The chain employs TRBV9 and TRBJ2-7; TRBD2 might be the D (6 bases). Germline V gene sequence: CDR1 SGDLS, CDR2 YYNGEE. The V end was cut by 0 bases, the J end by 3 bases, with 13 bases between. CDR3 length: 15 residues. In nucleotides, the CDR3 is TGTGCCAGCAGCGTAGACTGGGGGGTGGACTACGAGCAGTACTTC. Its protein product is CASSVDWGVDYEQYF.

The rearrangement joins TRBV9 to TRBJ2-7; D gene uncertain. V was cut by 4 bases and J by 0 bases, with 11 bases left in between. The CDR3 consists of 14 residues. Germline values: CDR1 SGDLS, CDR2 YYNGEE. In DNA form, the CDR3 reads TGTGCCAGCAGCACACGTCCAAGCTCCTACGAGCAGTACTTC. It yields the protein CASSTRPSSYEQYF.

The chain employs TRBV7-9 and TRBJ2-3, with 7 bases that match TRBD2. J gave up 0 bases and V 5 bases, and 14 bases lay outside the gene matches. The CDR3 spans 18 residues. Germline V gives CDR1 SEHNR, CDR2 FQNEAQ (reference sequence). Written as DNA, the CDR3 is TGTGCCAGCAGCAAATTGCGGGGGAGGAGAGATAGCACAGATACGCAGTATTTT. Translating gives CASSKLRGRRDSTDTQYF.

The V and J genes are TRBV6-4 and TRBJ2-1, with D possibly being TRBD2 (6 bases). Germline lookup yields CDR1 MRHNA and CDR2 SNTAGT. The CDR3 runs 16 residues. Trimming removed 5 bases from V and 0 bases from J, with 14 bases in between. The DNA for the CDR3 is TGTGCCAGCAGTCACCTAGCGCAGAGCTCCTACAATGAGCAGTTCTTC. This sequence encodes CASSHLAQSSYNEQFF.

The V and J genes are TRBV7-2 and TRBJ2-6; 8 nucleotides match TRBD2. V lost 5 bases and J lost 0; bases outside the gene matches: 12. Germline V gene data show CDR1 as SGHTA and CDR2 as FQGNSA. CDR3 length: 19 amino acids. The chain's CDR3 is CASSLPRTSTSSGANVLTF. DNA for the CDR3: TGTGCCAGCAGCCTCCCCCGGACTAGCACGAGCTCTGGGGCCAACGTCCTGACTTTC.

The chain joins TRBV6-5 to TRBJ1-2; the D gene is possibly TRBD1 (5 bases). Germline CDR1 MNHEY, CDR2 SVGAGI. The germline V and J ends were trimmed by 5 bases and 4 bases, with 14 bases remaining between them. This CDR3 contains 14 residues. The CDR3 DNA reads as TGTGCCAGCAGTACGGGGAGGGGAGGCTATGGCTACACCTTC. Its protein product is CASSTGRGGYGYTF.

This chain connects TRBV29-1 to TRBJ2-1, with TRBD2 matching 8 bases. The junction had 13 bases not matched to a gene; V was cut back by 1 base and J by 8 bases. The V gene's germline CDR1 is SQVTM and CDR2 ANQGSEA. The CDR3 contains 16 residues. This chain's CDR3 is CSVEASGTRIQDEQFF. CDR3 in DNA: TGCAGCGTTGAAGCTTCCGGGACTAGGATTCAGGATGAGCAGTTCTTC.

This clone was seen once. The J gene is TRBJ1-4, the V gene TRBV29-1; tentatively, D is TRBD1 (5 bases). The CDR3 is 15 residues long. V was trimmed by 1 base and J by 5 bases, leaving 14 bases between them. CDR1 is SQVTM and CDR2 is ANQGSEA in the germline V gene. The CDR3 sequence: CSVEGVGAENEKLFF. The DNA for the CDR3 is TGCAGCGTTGAAGGAGTAGGGGCGGAGAATGAAAAACTGTTTTTT. The full variable domain, with the rest looked up from reference TRBV29-1 and TRBJ1-4, is SAVISQKPSRDICQRGTSLTIQCQVDSQVTMMFWYRQQPGQSLTLIATANQGSEATYESGFVIDKFPISRPNLTFSTLTVSNMSPEDSSIYLCSVEGVGAENEKLFFGSGTQLSVL.

V gene TRBV7-9 combines with J gene TRBJ2-1; 9 positions match TRBD2. V lost 4 bases to trimming and J lost 2 bases; unmatched junction nucleotides: 9. This CDR3 is built from 17 residues. CDR1 is SEHNR and CDR2 is FQNEAQ in the germline V gene (reference sequence). The CDR3 protein is CASSSPLGGRAYNEQFF. The CDR3 coding sequence is TGTGCCAGCAGCTCTCCGCTGGGCGGGAGGGCCTACAATGAGCAGTTCTTC.

The J gene is TRBJ1-4, the V gene TRBV7-9; 8 bases fit TRBD1. The trim removed 5 bases at V and 4 bases at J, leaving 3 bases unmatched. The CDR3 sequence is 14 residues long. CDR1 and CDR2 (germline): SEHNR, FQNEAQ (reference sequence). CDR3 residues: CASSPDRGNEKLFF. The CDR3 nucleotides read TGTGCCAGCAGCCCCGACAGGGGTAATGAAAAACTGTTTTTT. The full variable domain, completed using reference TRBV7-9 and TRBJ1-4, is DTGVSQNPRHKITKRGQNVTFRCDPISEHNRLYWYRQTLGQGPEFLTYFQNEAQLEKSRLLSDRFSAERPKGSFSTLEIQRTEQGDSAMYLCASSPDRGNEKLFFGSGTQLSVL.

This clone came up once. The CDR3 sequence is CASSRRQGQSREQYF. In DNA, the CDR3 is TGTGCCAGCAGCCGCCGACAGGGGCAGTCGAGGGAGCAGTACTTC. The chain has TRBV28 and TRBJ2-7, with 8 bases identical to TRBD1. Germline CDR1 MDHEN, CDR2 SYDVKM. The length of the CDR3 is 15 residues. Trimming removed 6 bases from V and 7 bases from J; junction bases left unmatched: 14. Filled out from reference TRBV28 and TRBJ2-7, the complete variable domain reads DVKVTQSSRYLVKRTGEKVFLECVQDMDHENMFWYRQDPGLGLRLIYFSYDVKMKEKGDIPEGYSVSREKKERFSLILESASTNQTSMYLCASSRRQGQSREQYFGPGTRLTVT.

The V and J genes are TRBV5-1 and TRBJ2-5, with D unresolved. CDR1 is SGHRS and CDR2 is YFSETQ in the germline V gene. The CDR3 consists of 14 residues. V was cut by 0 bases and J by 1 base, with 7 bases left in between. Here the CDR3 DNA reads TGCGCCAGCAGCTTGGGGCGGCCCCAAGAGACCCAGTACTTC. Protein sequence: CASSLGRPQETQYF.

In this sample, this clone turned up once. The V call is TRBV19, the J call TRBJ1-1; D is uncertain. The germline V gene encodes CDR1 LNHDA and CDR2 SQIVND (reference sequence). The V and J ends lost 3 bases and 1 base respectively, with 12 bases between them. The CDR3 has 15 residues. In DNA form, the CDR3 reads TGTGCCAGTAGTATCGGAGGCCCCAAGAACACTGAAGCTTTCTTT. Its translation is CASSIGGPKNTEAFF.

The chain carries TRBV19 and TRBJ2-3, with TRBD2 matching 7 bases. The V gene's germline CDR1 is LNHDA and CDR2 SQIVND (reference sequence). V was pared by 5 bases and J by 4 bases, with 12 bases of the junction left unmatched. This CDR3 is built from 16 residues. CDR3 residues: CASSPPPAGVADTQYF. DNA of the CDR3: TGTGCCAGTAGTCCGCCCCCGGCGGGAGTGGCAGATACGCAGTATTTT.

This chain joins TRBV7-9 and TRBJ2-7, with TRBD1 matching 11 bases. CDR1 and CDR2 (germline): SEHNR, FQNEAQ (reference sequence). This CDR3 region has 14 residues. V lost 2 bases to trimming and J lost 6 bases; unmatched junction nucleotides: 3. CDR3 sequence: CASSLRTGGSEQYF. Written as DNA, the CDR3 is TGTGCCAGCAGCTTACGGACAGGGGGCTCCGAGCAGTACTTC.

The rearrangement links TRBV27 to TRBJ2-7, with a tentative D call TRBD1 (6 bases). The CDR3 sequence is 18 residues long. CDR1 is MNHEY and CDR2 is SMNVEV in the germline V gene (reference sequence). Trimming shortened V by 5 bases and J by 4 bases, and 27 bases separated the two germline ends. CDR3 loop: CASSHPTNDRRRIYEQYF. CDR3 nucleotides: TGTGCCAGCAGTCACCCCACGAATGACAGGAGGAGAATTTACGAGCAGTACTTC.

The chain joins TRBV14 to TRBJ2-7; TRBD2 matches at 11 bases. The V gene end was trimmed by 3 bases and the J gene end by 3 bases; junction bases not matched to a gene: 10. CDR1 and CDR2 from the germline V gene are SGHDN and FVKESK. The CDR3 loop spans 17 amino acids. CDR3 bases: TGTGCCAGCAGCCATCGGACTAGCGGGCTCCCCTACTACGAGCAGTACTTC. Amino acids: CASSHRTSGLPYYEQYF.

This clone has just one count. CDR3 residues: CASSLGLVAGDYEQFF. CDR3 nucleotide sequence: TGTGCCAGCAGTCTCGGGTTGGTAGCGGGAGACTATGAGCAGTTCTTC. The chain joins TRBV27 to TRBJ2-1, with TRBD2 identical over 9 bases. CDR3 length: 16 residues. V was pared by 5 bases and J by 8 bases, with 13 bases of the junction left unmatched. The germline gives CDR1 MNHEY, CDR2 SMNVEV (reference sequence).

The DNA for the CDR3 is TGTGCCAGCAGTTCACGTAACAGCGGGGGAGCATCTTATGGCCGGTACAATGAGCAGTTCTTC. Translating gives CASSSRNSGGASYGRYNEQFF. V usage is TRBV28 and J usage is TRBJ2-1, with TRBD2 identical over 8 bases. Germline V gene data show CDR1 as MDHEN and CDR2 as SYDVKM. The CDR3 has 21 amino acids. After removal of 4 bases from V and 4 bases from J, the junction contained 24 bases not matched to a gene.

The rearrangement joins TRBV19 to TRBJ1-5, with D maybe TRBD1 (6 bases). The CDR3 loop spans 15 amino acids. With 3 bases removed from V and 4 bases from J, the gap between germline ends came to 13 bases. Germline V gene data show CDR1 as LNHDA and CDR2 as SQIVND (reference sequence). The CDR3 DNA is TGTGCCAGTAGTATCGACAGGAACCGAAATCAGCCCCAGCATTTT. Its protein product is CASSIDRNRNQPQHF.

As to this clone: The sample has other DNA sequences that encode this CDR3 too. V usage is TRBV5-6 and J usage is TRBJ2-5; D is perhaps TRBD2 (7 bases). The V end lost 5 bases, the J end lost 7 bases, and 18 bases lay between the germline ends. The CDR3 consists of 14 residues. CDR1 is SGHDT, CDR2 YYEEEE, per germline. In DNA, the CDR3 is TGTGCCAGCAGAGGTTCGGCGGGGGCTTTGACCCAGTACTTC. It specifies CASRGSAGALTQYF. The full variable domain, with the rest looked up from reference TRBV5-6 and TRBJ2-5, is DAGVTQSPTHLIKTRGQQVTLRCSPKSGHDTVSWYQQALGQGPQFIFQYYEEEERQRGNFPDRFSGHQFPNYSSELNVNALLLGDSALYLCASRGSAGALTQYFGPGTRLLVL.

The V gene is TRBV14, the J gene TRBJ1-1; tentative D call: TRBD1 (5 bases). This CDR3 comprises 14 residues. V was clipped by 0 bases and J by 2 bases, with 7 bases between them. Per the germline V gene, CDR1 is SGHDN and CDR2 is FVKESK. The CDR3 nucleotides are TGTGCCAGCAGCCAAGAGGGGGGTAACACTGAAGCTTTCTTT. This sequence encodes CASSQEGGNTEAFF.